The 17 T cell receptor beta chains given below trace back to one sample, sequenced in a study of neurological immune-mediated disorders. TCRdb reanalysed the 5' RACE reads using MiXCR and keeps one entry per CDR3 protein. The sample holds more than 45,000 distinct CDR3 sequences, around 4% seen once. What was sequenced was PBMCs. The receptors originated from a man younger than 40 with multiple sclerosis.

This clonotype was seen many times. The chain uses TRBV2 and TRBJ2-1, with TRBD2 matching 7 bases. V dropped 1 base and J dropped 3; count of bases not matched to a gene: 6. The CDR3 is made up of 16 amino acids. Germline V gene lookup returns CDR1 SNHLY and CDR2 FYNNEI. The CDR3 DNA follows: TGTGCCAGCAGTGAAGTGCGGCTAGCGGTCTACAATGAGCAGTTCTTC. It codes for CASSEVRLAVYNEQFF.

This clonotype occurred many times. The chain recombines TRBV5-1 with TRBJ2-3; D is undetermined. The length of the CDR3 is 14 residues. Trimming left V 2 bases short and J 6 bases short, with 13 bases between. The V gene's germline CDR1 is SGHRS and CDR2 YFSETQ. For the CDR3, the DNA is TGCGCCAGCAGCTTAGTCGAGACGAGCGATACGCAGTATTTT. It encodes CASSLVETSDTQYF. The full variable domain, rest sourced from reference TRBV5-1 and TRBJ2-3, is KAGVTQTPRYLIKTRGQQVTLSCSPISGHRSVSWYQQTPGQGLQFLFEYFSETQRNKGNFPGRFSGRQFSNSRSEMNVSTLELGDSALYLCASSLVETSDTQYFGPGTRLTVL.

This clonotype was detected many times. This rearrangement joins TRBV7-6 to TRBJ1-5, with D tentatively TRBD1 (5 bases). This CDR3 is 13 amino acids long. Germline V gene sequence: CDR1 SGHVS, CDR2 FNYEAQ. V lost 5 bases and J 5 bases, leaving 10 bases between the germline ends. The CDR3, as DNA: TGTGCCAGCAGCCAGGGACCCTATCAGCCCCAGCATTTT. It yields the protein CASSQGPYQPQHF.

This clonotype was observed at least ten times. V is TRBV5-1 and J is TRBJ2-1, with D unresolved. CDR3 size: 13 residues. With 0 bases removed from V and 10 bases from J, the gap between germline ends came to 11 bases. Germline lookup yields CDR1 SGHRS and CDR2 YFSETQ. The CDR3 DNA reads as TGCGCCAGCAGCTTGGCCAGTCTCGGGGAGCAGTTCTTC. This gives the protein CASSLASLGEQFF.

This clonotype showed up many times. The J gene is TRBJ1-4, the V gene TRBV7-6; a weak D match, TRBD1 (5 bases). The CDR3 has 16 amino acids. Trimming took 1 base from V and 6 from J, leaving 15 bases between them. The V gene's germline CDR1 is SGHVS and CDR2 FNYEAQ. The chain's CDR3 is CASSLDPPGVDEKLFF. In DNA, the CDR3 is TGTGCCAGCAGCTTAGACCCGCCGGGGGTGGATGAAAAACTGTTTTTT.

This clonotype showed up many times. The chain couples TRBV18 to TRBJ2-5; D not certain. The V gene's germline CDR1 is KGHSH and CDR2 LQKENI. The V end lost 2 bases, the J end lost 3 bases, and 7 bases lay between the germline ends. The CDR3 has 13 amino acids. The CDR3 spells CASSPLGKETQYF. For the CDR3, the DNA is TGTGCCAGCTCACCATTGGGGAAAGAGACCCAGTACTTC.

In its sample, this clonotype was seen many times. The chain recombines TRBV9 with TRBJ1-1; TRBD1 matches 10 bases. Germline loops: CDR1 SGDLS, CDR2 YYNGEE. The ends lost 5 bases at V and 4 bases at J; junction bases unmatched: 5. The CDR3 totals 14 residues. This chain's CDR3 is CASRPGQGITEAFF. The CDR3 nucleotides read TGTGCCAGCAGGCCGGGACAGGGGATCACTGAAGCTTTCTTT.

This clonotype was counted at least ten times. The CDR3 here is CASSSTGGEVTEAFF. DNA for the CDR3: TGCGCCAGCAGCTCAACAGGGGGAGAAGTCACTGAAGCTTTCTTT. This chain uses TRBV5-1 with TRBJ1-1; TRBD1 agrees at 8 bases. The germline CDR1 and CDR2 sequences are SGHRS and YFSETQ. With 3 bases clipped from V and 4 bases from J, the junction kept 8 bases outside the gene matches. The length of the CDR3 is 15 residues.

This clonotype has at least ten counts. The V gene is TRBV20-1, the J gene TRBJ2-1, with 9 bases fitting TRBD2. The CDR3 extends over 20 amino acids. Germline lookup yields CDR1 DFQATT and CDR2 SNEGSKA (reference sequence). The V and J ends lost 6 bases and 0 bases, in that order; junction bases with no gene match: 21. The CDR3 loop is CSAHPTRRLAGISSYNEQFF. The CDR3 nucleotides read TGCAGTGCCCATCCCACGAGGCGGCTAGCGGGAATAAGCTCCTACAATGAGCAGTTCTTC.

This clonotype showed up many times. CDR3 protein: CASSPHTSEDGYTF. The DNA of the CDR3 is TGTGCCAGCAGCCCACACACCAGCGAGGATGGCTACACCTTC. This chain joins TRBV3-1 and TRBJ1-2; D is ambiguous. There are 14 residues in the CDR3. Germline loops: CDR1 LGHDT, CDR2 YNNKEL (reference sequence). The ends were cut back, 4 bases at V and 6 bases at J, with 15 bases in the middle.

This clonotype has ten or more counts. CDR3 sequence reads: CASSPRRGVRTDTQYF. CDR3 nucleotide sequence: TGTGCCAGCAGCCCCCGGAGGGGTGTCCGCACAGATACGCAGTATTTT. The chain joins TRBV7-2 to TRBJ2-3; a weak D match, TRBD2 (6 bases). The CDR3 has 16 amino acids. From germline, CDR1 is SGHTA and CDR2 FQGNSA. Trimming stripped 5 bases from V and 1 base from J, with 16 bases between. The whole variable domain, remainder taken from reference TRBV7-2 and TRBJ2-3, is GAGVSQSPSNKVTEKGKDVELRCDPISGHTALYWYRQSLGQGLEFLIYFQGNSAPDKSGLPSDRFSAERTGGSVSTLTIQRTQQEDSAVYLCASSPRRGVRTDTQYFGPGTRLTVL.

This clonotype came up many times. V is TRBV9 and J is TRBJ2-5; D possibly corresponds to TRBD1 (6 bases). This CDR3 comprises 16 residues. Germline assignment: CDR1 SGDLS and CDR2 YYNGEE. V was cut by 3 bases and J by 2 bases, with 17 bases left in between. The CDR3 DNA is TGTGCCAGCAGCGAGGGTTACCGGGACACTCAAGAGACCCAGTACTTC. This encodes CASSEGYRDTQETQYF.

In this sample, this clonotype turned up a few times. This chain connects TRBV4-1 to TRBJ2-7; 7 nucleotides agree with TRBD2. The junction had 3 bases not matched to a gene; V was cut back by 0 bases and J by 1 base. CDR3 size: 15 residues. Per the germline V gene, CDR1 is MGHRA and CDR2 is YSYEKL. CDR3 bases: TGCGCCAGCAGCCAAGAGCGGGGGACGTCCTACGAGCAGTACTTC. This gives the protein CASSQERGTSYEQYF.

This clonotype was detected many times. The chain links TRBV6-5 to TRBJ2-7; TRBD1 aligns across 7 bases. The CDR3 is 13 amino acids. After removal of 6 bases from V and 3 bases from J, the junction contained 5 bases not matched to a gene. From germline, CDR1 is MNHEY and CDR2 SVGAGI. The CDR3 sequence is CASRGQSLYEQYF. The DNA for the CDR3 is TGTGCCAGCAGGGGACAGAGCCTCTACGAGCAGTACTTC.

This clonotype was seen repeatedly, ten times or more. The chain recombines TRBV20-1 with TRBJ1-3, with no clear D. V lost 2 bases, J lost 0 bases, and 8 bases lay in between. Per the germline V gene, CDR1 is DFQATT and CDR2 is SNEGSKA (reference sequence). The CDR3 loop spans 14 amino acids. The CDR3 region has the DNA TGCAGTGCTAGAAAGGCGAGCTCTGGAAACACCATATATTTT. Translated: CSARKASSGNTIYF.

Written as DNA, the CDR3 is TGTGCCAGCACCCTAACACGGGGGGAGCTGTTTTTT. It translates to CASTLTRGELFF. The V call is TRBV12-3 or TRBV12-4, the J call TRBJ2-2; D call uncertain. V lost 7 bases and J 8 bases, leaving 11 bases between the germline ends. CDR3 size: 12 residues.

The chain carries TRBV20-1 and TRBJ1-5; D is undetermined. V lost 3 bases, J lost 7 bases, and 7 bases lay in between. The CDR3 covers 11 residues. Germline loops: CDR1 DFQATT, CDR2 SNEGSKA (reference sequence). CDR3 residues: CSASRAQPQHF. In DNA form, the CDR3 reads TGCAGTGCTAGTCGGGCCCAGCCCCAGCATTTT.